The source of this T cell receptor beta chain is a study of blood T cell repertoires in COVID-19. The CDR3 consists of 15 residues. Trimming took 4 bases from V and 1 from J, leaving 10 bases between them. Germline V gene lookup returns CDR1 LGHDT and CDR2 YNNKEL (reference sequence). This clone was recorded once. In the authors' methods: Reference gene primer amplification gave nucleated cell count estimates. Sequenced by immunoSEQ multiplex PCR; TCRdb stores in-frame clones only, minus some. The DNA was the basis for D and trimming; V, J and clone size are from that table. This sample yields 200,000 to 250,000 clones, of which around four fifths are seen a single time; under 4.5% belongs to the top ten.

The specimen was peripheral blood. J is TRBJ1-4 and V is TRBV3-1 (or the pseudogene TRBV3-2); possibly TRBD1 for D (6 bases). This TCR was recovered from a woman in her thirties or forties with active or convalescent COVID-19. CDR3 in amino acids: CASSPQTGTNEKLFF. The CDR3 DNA reads as TGTGCCAGCAGCCCACAGACAGGAACTAATGAAAAACTGTTTTTT.